This T cell receptor (beta chain) was documented in a study of blood T cell repertoires in COVID-19 (dated by TCRdb to 2018 to 2021). About the investigation overall: The collaborator samples originated in the United States, Italy and Spain and spanned the acute and convalescent phases of COVID-19. The prospective study material was composed of cDNA or gDNA derived from T cells, B-cell-depleted T cells, or PBMCs. The dataset comprised deeply sampled blood TCRbeta repertoires from subjects exposed to, actively infected with, or recovered from COVID-19. The repertoires were made available in a free public database intended to serve as a resource for research on the immune response to SARS-CoV-2. Samples were obtained from the ongoing ImmuneRACE study (first 160 participants) and from some 1,200 subjects provided by 6 global collaborators. The sample metadata nearly always contained a de-identified subject ID, COVID-19 status, age in years and sex. Where HLA class I and class II types were available, the types were taken from metadata supplied by the sample provider, not from assay-based typing.

Overall results and qualifications from the work: The quantity of clinical and demographic metadata differed by source and by participant and was supplied without curation.

Whole blood was collected in K2EDTA tubes by collaborating institutions according to the institutions' own protocols. For TCRbeta analysis, collaborators shipped samples as frozen whole blood, isolated PBMCs, or DNA extracted from either of those sample types. A word on this clone: No antigen is known for it. No base quality information exists; no much larger clone differs at one position.

The CDR3, cysteine through phenylalanine, is 15 amino acids long. The kept DNA is CDR3 alone, 45 bases in frame from the first base. For this chain, trimming is 0 bases at the V end and 8 bases at the J end, and the number of junction bases without a gene match is 10. As encoded in the germline V gene (reference sequence), CDR1 is GTSNPN while CDR2 is SVGIG. TCRbeta CDR3 regions were amplified from genomic DNA using the immunoSEQ Assay, a bias-controlled multiplex PCR. From the authors' description of their analysis: Within the assay, amplification of reference gene primers was used to estimate how many nucleated cells each sample contained. To quantify the absolute abundance of each unique TCRbeta CDR3 rearrangement, sequence reads were collapsed and filtered. For each sample, productive Simpson clonality was calculated as the square root of Simpson's diversity index across productive rearrangements. The table was pulled from immuneACCESS by TCRdb, which kept in-frame rearrangements only. Such tables lose some clones; where checked, under half of the loss comes from unresolved V genes, and the rest has no known cause. D and trimming come from the DNA, and the V and J calls and clone size come from that table. This sample holds 150,000 or so clones; over 65% were observed only once. Under 6% of the sample is in the top ten clones.

This chain is built from TRBV30 and TRBJ1-2; TRBD1 matches 9 bases in the middle. This receptor was taken from a woman older than 75 with active or convalescent COVID-19. The sequencing sample was made of peripheral blood. The nucleotide sequence is given as TGTGCCTGGAGTGTCGGGGGACAGGGTGCTCGGGGCTACACCTTC. Its product reads: CAWSVGGQGARGYTF.